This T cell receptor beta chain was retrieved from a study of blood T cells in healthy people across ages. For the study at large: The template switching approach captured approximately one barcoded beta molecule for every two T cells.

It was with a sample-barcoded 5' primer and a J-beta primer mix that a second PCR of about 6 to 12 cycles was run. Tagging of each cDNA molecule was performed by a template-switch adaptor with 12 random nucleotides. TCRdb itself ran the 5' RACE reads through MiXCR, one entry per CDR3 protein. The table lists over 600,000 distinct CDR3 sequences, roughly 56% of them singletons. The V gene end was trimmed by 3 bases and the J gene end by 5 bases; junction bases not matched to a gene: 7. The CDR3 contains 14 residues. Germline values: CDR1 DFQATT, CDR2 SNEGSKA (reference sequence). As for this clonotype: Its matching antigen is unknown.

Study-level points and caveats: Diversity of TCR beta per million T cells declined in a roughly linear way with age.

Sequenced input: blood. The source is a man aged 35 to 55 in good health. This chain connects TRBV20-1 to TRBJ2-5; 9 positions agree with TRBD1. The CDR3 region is CSARGETGGETQYF. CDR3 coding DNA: TGCAGTGCTAGGGGGGAGACAGGGGGTGAGACCCAGTACTTC.